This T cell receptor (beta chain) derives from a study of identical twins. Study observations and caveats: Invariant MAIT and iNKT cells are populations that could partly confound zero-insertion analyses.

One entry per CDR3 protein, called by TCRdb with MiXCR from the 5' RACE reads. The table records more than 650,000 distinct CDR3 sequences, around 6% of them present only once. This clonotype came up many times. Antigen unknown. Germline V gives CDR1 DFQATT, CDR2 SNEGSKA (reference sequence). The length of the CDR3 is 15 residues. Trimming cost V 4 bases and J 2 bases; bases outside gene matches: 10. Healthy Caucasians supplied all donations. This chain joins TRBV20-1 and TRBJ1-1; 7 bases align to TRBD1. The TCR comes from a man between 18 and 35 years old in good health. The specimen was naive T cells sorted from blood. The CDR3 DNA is TGCAGTGCTATAAAAGGGGGCCAAGGCAACACTGAAGCTTTCTTT. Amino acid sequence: CSAIKGGQGNTEAFF.